Below are 6 T cell receptor beta chains sequenced from a single sample in a study of T cells in Graves' hyperthyroidism and ophthalmopathy (dated 2019 in TCRdb). The library relied on multiplex PCR. Instrument used: Illumina HiSeq 2000. Amplification of TCR beta CDR3 regions was carried out from RNA transcripts. A first-round RT-PCR of the TCR CDR3 used the HTBI primer set with the Qiagen OneStep RT-PCR kit. TCRdb reprocessed the public reads (quality trimming at Q25 with fastp, clone calling with MiXCR) and kept in-frame beta chains. Every entry covers one CDR3 protein and lists the most common genes and DNA from its rows. For this sample the table gives about 600,000 distinct CDR3 sequences, of which around 15% were detected only once. Around 13% of the sample rests with the top ten. Source material: blood. These receptors were obtained from a woman in her forties or fifties with Graves' ophthalmopathy.

This clonotype was observed at least ten times. The CDR3 bases are TGTGCCAGCAGCTTGATGACAGGGGTGAACACCGGGGAGCTGTTTTTT. Translating it yields CASSLMTGVNTGELFF. The chain recombines TRBV5-5 with TRBJ2-2; 8 positions agree with TRBD1. There are 16 residues in the CDR3. From germline, CDR1 is SGHKS and CDR2 YYEKEE (reference sequence). Trimming removed 1 base from V and 1 base from J; junction bases left unmatched: 3.

This clonotype was detected many times. The chain is built from TRBV3-1 and TRBJ1-1; D gene uncertain. Deletions cut 4 bases from V and 2 bases from J, with 8 bases between. CDR3 length: 13 amino acids. The germline V gene encodes CDR1 LGHDT and CDR2 YNNKEL (reference sequence). CDR3 loop: CASSPMRNTEAFF. CDR3 DNA sequence: TGTGCCAGCAGCCCTATGCGAAACACTGAAGCTTTCTTT.

This clonotype was observed at least ten times. V usage is TRBV6-1 and J usage is TRBJ2-2; D is perhaps TRBD1 or TRBD2 (6 bases each). CDR3 size: 16 residues. Germline V gene data show CDR1 as MNHNS and CDR2 as SASEGT. V was trimmed by 6 bases and J by 3 bases, leaving 17 bases between them. In nucleotides, the CDR3 is TGTGCCAGCAGGGCCGGGACTTGGGGGCACACCGGGGAGCTGTTTTTT. Translated, it gives CASRAGTWGHTGELFF.

In this sample, this clonotype turned up many times. This chain connects TRBV6-1 to TRBJ2-7, with D possibly TRBD1 on 6 matching bases. Germline V gives CDR1 MNHNS, CDR2 SASEGT. CDR3 size: 15 residues. V was pared by 0 bases and J by 3 bases, with 12 bases between. The DNA for the CDR3 is TGTGCCAGCAGTGAAGCCGGGACACCTCTCTACGAGCAGTACTTC. It is translated as CASSEAGTPLYEQYF.

This chain links TRBV14 with TRBJ1-2; no firm D call. V was pared by 1 base and J by 4 bases, with 13 bases between. The CDR3 consists of 15 residues. The germline gives CDR1 SGHDN, CDR2 FVKESK. CDR3 nucleotides: TGTGCCAGCAGCCAAGTTTTGATGGATTTCTATGGCTACACCTTC. Translation gives CASSQVLMDFYGYTF.

This clonotype was recorded at least ten times. The genes are TRBV2 and TRBJ2-6; D possibly matches TRBD1 or TRBD2 (6 bases each). Germline V gene sequence: CDR1 SNHLY, CDR2 FYNNEI. The CDR3 contains 18 residues. Trimming stripped 5 bases from V and 0 bases from J, with 17 bases between. For the CDR3, the DNA is TGTGCCAGCAGTAGGGAGGACAGAAGAATCTCTGGGGCCAACGTCCTGACTTTC. Protein product: CASSREDRRISGANVLTF. Together with reference TRBV2 and TRBJ2-6, the CDR3 gives the full variable domain: EPEVTQTPSHQVTQMGQEVILRCVPISNHLYFYWYRQILGQKVEFLVSFYNNEISEKSEIFDDQFSVERPDGSNFTLKIRSTKLEDSAMYFCASSREDRRISGANVLTFGAGSRLTVL.